The 30 T cell receptor beta chains reported below all come from one sample, sequenced in a study of neurological immune-mediated disorders. Each CDR3 protein is one row after TCRdb ran MiXCR on the 5' RACE reads. Among around 48,000 distinct CDR3 sequences listed, approximately 10% were seen once. The sequenced sample was PBMCs. These TCRs come from a woman between 40 and 50 years old with HTLV-1-associated myelopathy (HAM/TSP).

This clonotype was found many times. The V and J genes are TRBV4-3 and TRBJ2-7; 10 nucleotides match TRBD2. This CDR3 region has 13 residues. The germline CDR1 and CDR2 sequences are LGHNA and YSLEER. With 8 bases clipped from V and 7 bases from J, the junction kept 8 bases outside the gene matches. CDR3 nucleotides: TGCGCCAGCGCCCTGGTACTAGCGGGGGAGCAGTACTTC. Translation: CASALVLAGEQYF.

This clonotype was recorded many times. This chain connects TRBV4-2 to TRBJ1-4; TRBD1 agrees at 7 bases. The length of the CDR3 is 19 residues. V was pared by 3 bases and J by 5 bases, with 18 bases of the junction left unmatched. From germline, CDR1 is LGHNA and CDR2 YNFKEQ. CDR3 sequence: CASSHSGTDFLSPNEKLFF. The DNA of the CDR3 is TGTGCCAGCAGCCATTCCGGGACAGATTTCCTAAGCCCAAATGAAAAACTGTTTTTT.

In its sample, this clonotype was seen many times. V is TRBV20-1 and J is TRBJ2-2; D is undetermined. This CDR3 region has 12 residues. The germline V and J ends were trimmed by 0 bases and 4 bases, with 3 bases remaining between them. Looked up from germline, CDR1 is DFQATT and CDR2 is SNEGSKA (reference sequence). DNA of the CDR3: TGCAGTGCTAGAGAACCCACCGGGGAGCTGTTTTTT. Translation: CSAREPTGELFF.

In its sample, this clonotype was seen many times. The J gene is TRBJ2-1, the V gene TRBV6-6; the D is unclear. V was shortened by 2 bases and J by 4 bases, with 9 bases between the two germline ends. The CDR3 runs 14 residues. Germline V gene sequence: CDR1 MNHNY, CDR2 SVGAGI (reference sequence). The CDR3 DNA is TGTGCCAGCAGTTACAACGGAGCTTACAATGAGCAGTTCTTC. This sequence encodes CASSYNGAYNEQFF.

This clonotype was seen many times. This chain uses TRBV27 with TRBJ2-1; D is unclear. The V gene lost 5 bases and the J gene lost 6 bases, with 5 bases spanning the gap. CDR3 length equals 11 residues. The germline CDR1 and CDR2 sequences are MNHEY and SMNVEV (reference sequence). CDR3 sequence: CASSPCNEQFF. The CDR3 DNA reads TGTGCCAGCAGTCCCTGCAATGAGCAGTTCTTC.

The chain joins TRBV18 to TRBJ2-5; D perhaps matches TRBD2 (6 bases). The CDR3 totals 13 residues. Trimming took off 6 bases at V and 4 bases at J, with 12 bases between the two ends. Germline V lookup: CDR1 KGHSH, CDR2 LQKENI. CDR3 in amino acids: CASSQEGGETQYF. For the CDR3, the DNA is TGTGCCAGCTCCCAGGAGGGAGGAGAGACCCAGTACTTC.

This clonotype was counted at least ten times. The chain links TRBV25-1 to TRBJ2-3, with a weak D call TRBD1 (6 bases). This CDR3 region has 16 residues. The germline gives CDR1 MGHDK, CDR2 SYGVNS. Trimming removed 5 bases at V and 0 bases at J, with 15 bases between. CDR3 DNA: TGTGCCAGCAGTAGGTGGAACAGGGATAGCACAGATACGCAGTATTTT. It is translated as CASSRWNRDSTDTQYF.

With regard to this clonotype: A much larger clone differs from this one at a single base, so this may be a read error. CDR3 amino acids: CASSPRVRGCAGYNEQFF. CDR3 bases: TGTGCCAGCAGCCCGAGGGTCCGGGGGTGTGCCGGTTACAATGAGCAGTTCTTC. The chain employs TRBV7-6 and TRBJ2-1; D may be TRBD2 (6 bases). Germline assignment: CDR1 SGHVS and CDR2 FNYEAQ. CDR3 size: 18 residues. Trimming pared 5 bases from V and 4 bases from J, leaving 24 bases between. Full variable domain (remainder filled in from reference TRBV7-6 and TRBJ2-1): GAGVSQSPRYKVTKRGQDVALRCDPISGHVSLYWYRQALGQGPEFLTYFNYEAQQDKSGLPNDRFSAERPEGSISTLTIQRTEQRDSAMYRCASSPRVRGCAGYNEQFFGPGTRLTVL.

Concerning this clonotype: A much larger clone lies a single base off, so this may be a read error. The J gene is TRBJ2-2, the V gene TRBV10-3; D might be TRBD2 (5 bases). CDR1 is ENHRY, CDR2 SYGVKD, per germline. V lost 1 base and J 3 bases, leaving 15 bases between the germline ends. The CDR3 has 17 residues. The CDR3 DNA reads TGTGCCATCAGTGAGTGGCGGGTGGGCCGTGACACCGGGGAGCTGTTTTTT. As protein: CAISEWRVGRDTGELFF.

This clonotype was seen at least ten times. The gene calls are TRBV24-1 and TRBJ2-3; 13 bases fit TRBD2. CDR1 and CDR2 (germline): KGHDR, SFDVKD. This CDR3 is built from 18 residues. V shed 3 bases and J 2 bases; nucleotides not matched to a gene: 7. The CDR3 loop is CATSDHGLAGAATDTQYF. DNA of the CDR3: TGTGCCACCAGTGATCACGGACTAGCGGGGGCCGCCACAGATACGCAGTATTTT.

This clonotype has ten or more counts. The chain recombines TRBV11-2 with TRBJ1-5; D uncertain. The length of the CDR3 is 12 residues. Deletions cut 5 bases from V and 2 bases from J, with 4 bases between. Germline V gives CDR1 SGHAT, CDR2 FQNNGV. The CDR3 bases are TGTGCCAGCAGCCGACGCAATCAGCCCCAGCATTTT. It codes for CASSRRNQPQHF.

This clonotype occurred many times. V gene TRBV6-1 combines with J gene TRBJ1-1; no definite D call. Germline CDR1 reads MNHNS; CDR2 reads SASEGT. The V gene lost 4 bases and the J gene lost 7 bases, with 7 bases spanning the gap. The CDR3 covers 11 residues. CDR3 sequence reads: CASSGFFEAFF. The CDR3 DNA sequence: TGTGCCAGCAGTGGATTCTTTGAAGCTTTCTTT.

In this sample, this clonotype turned up many times. This chain uses TRBV7-8 with TRBJ1-4; no firm D call. Deletions cut 2 bases from V and 6 bases from J, with 7 bases between. Germline CDR1 is SGHVS and CDR2 is FQNEAQ. This CDR3 is 13 amino acids long. CDR3 in amino acids: CASSLNIDEKLFF. The CDR3 coding sequence is TGTGCCAGCAGCTTAAATATCGATGAAAAACTGTTTTTT.

This clonotype was counted a few times. CDR3 sequence reads: CAWSHLLPNEQFF. CDR3 DNA: TGTGCCTGGAGTCACCTCCTCCCCAATGAGCAGTTCTTC. This sequence joins TRBV30 and TRBJ2-1; no definite D call. The CDR3 runs 13 residues. The V end was cut by 2 bases, the J end by 6 bases, with 11 bases between. Germline CDR1 is GTSNPN and CDR2 is SVGIG (reference sequence).

The chain joins TRBV12-3 or TRBV12-4 to TRBJ1-1, with D perhaps matching TRBD1 (5 bases). The CDR3 loop spans 15 amino acids. Trimming left V 2 bases short and J 6 bases short, with 16 bases between. CDR3 nucleotides: TGTGCCAGCAGTTTATATGGCACGGGGGACGCTGAAGCTTTCTTT. This translates into CASSLYGTGDAEAFF.

In this sample, this clonotype turned up many times. The CDR3 loop is CASSLARRTAIDDSNYGYTF. For the CDR3, the DNA is TGTGCCAGCAGCTTAGCGCGGCGGACAGCTATCGATGACTCTAACTATGGCTACACCTTC. The J gene is TRBJ1-2, the V gene TRBV7-2, with a tentative D call TRBD1 (6 bases). CDR3 length: 20 amino acids. Trimming took off 0 bases at V and 0 bases at J, with 23 bases between the two ends. CDR1 and CDR2 (germline): SGHTA, FQGNSA. Combining the CDR3 with reference TRBV7-2 and TRBJ1-2 gives the whole variable domain GAGVSQSPSNKVTEKGKDVELRCDPISGHTALYWYRQSLGQGLEFLIYFQGNSAPDKSGLPSDRFSAERTGGSVSTLTIQRTQQEDSAVYLCASSLARRTAIDDSNYGYTFGSGTRLTVV.

This clonotype was recorded a few times. In DNA, the CDR3 is TGTGCCAGCAGCTTGTTTCTACTGCGGGGGGGCATCGAGCAGTTCTTC. This encodes CASSLFLLRGGIEQFF. The chain couples TRBV5-6 to TRBJ2-1; TRBD2 aligns across 9 bases. Germline CDR1 is SGHDT and CDR2 is YYEEEE. V was clipped by 1 base and J by 10 bases; unmatched bases: 12. There are 16 residues in the CDR3.

This clonotype has only a few counts. This rearrangement joins TRBV20-1 to TRBJ1-2; 7 bases fit TRBD1. CDR1 DFQATT and CDR2 SNEGSKA come from the germline V gene (reference sequence). V was clipped by 4 bases and J by 7 bases; unmatched bases: 18. The CDR3 is 16 residues long. CDR3 coding DNA: TGCAGTGCTATTAACAGGGGACTCCCCCCAAATGTTGGCTACACCTTC. This encodes CSAINRGLPPNVGYTF.

This clonotype has ten or more counts. The gene calls are TRBV4-1 and TRBJ2-7; the match to TRBD1 covers 7 bases. Trimming took 3 bases from V and 2 from J; bases not matched to a gene: 1. The V gene's germline CDR1 is MGHRA and CDR2 YSYEKL. The CDR3 loop spans 13 amino acids. DNA of the CDR3: TGCGCCAGCAGCCAGGGACAGACCTACGAGCAGTACTTC. Encoded protein: CASSQGQTYEQYF.

Many counts were recorded for this clonotype. The rearrangement links TRBV4-3 to TRBJ1-1; no clear D gene. The V and J ends lost 0 bases and 3 bases respectively, with 11 bases between them. The germline CDR1 and CDR2 sequences are LGHNA and YSLEER. The CDR3 totals 15 residues. The CDR3 DNA sequence: TGCGCCAGCAGCCAAGATTTAGGGTCGGACACTGAAGCTTTCTTT. It encodes CASSQDLGSDTEAFF.

Comments on this clonotype: One junction end does not reproduce the germline sequence, and a read error may be involved. The chain carries TRBV14 and TRBJ2-1; D unresolved. Germline V gene data show CDR1 as SGHDN and CDR2 as FVKESK. The CDR3 is 15 residues long. DNA of the CDR3: TGTGCCATCAGCCACTTGGCTGGGGCCTACAATGAGCAGTTCTTC. Translation gives CAISHLAGAYNEQFF.

The chain has TRBV12-3 or TRBV12-4 and TRBJ2-3, with TRBD2 identical over 8 bases. This CDR3 is built from 14 residues. The V segment lost 5 bases and the J segment 3 bases; nucleotides outside the gene matches: 4. The CDR3 sequence: CASSRGGGTDTQYF. In DNA, the CDR3 is TGTGCCAGCAGTCGGGGGGGCGGGACAGATACGCAGTATTTT.

This clonotype was counted a single time. CDR3 region: CASSLGSGDTYEQYF. DNA for the CDR3: TGCGCCAGCAGCTTGGGATCAGGGGATACCTACGAGCAGTACTTC. This chain links TRBV5-1 with TRBJ2-7, with D maybe TRBD1 (6 bases). Per the germline V gene, CDR1 is SGHRS and CDR2 is YFSETQ. This CDR3 spans 15 amino acids. Trimming shortened V by 0 bases and J by 2 bases, and 12 bases separated the two germline ends. Full variable domain (missing parts from reference TRBV5-1 and TRBJ2-7): KAGVTQTPRYLIKTRGQQVTLSCSPISGHRSVSWYQQTPGQGLQFLFEYFSETQRNKGNFPGRFSGRQFSNSRSEMNVSTLELGDSALYLCASSLGSGDTYEQYFGPGTRLTVT.

In its sample, this clonotype was seen many times. The V gene is TRBV4-1, the J gene TRBJ2-3, with TRBD2 matching over 11 bases. The J segment lost 3 bases and the V segment lost 0 bases, leaving 8 bases of the junction unmatched. From germline, CDR1 is MGHRA and CDR2 YSYEKL. The CDR3 is made up of 18 amino acids. The CDR3 DNA is TGCGCCAGCAGCCAAGACCTTACTAGCGGGGGCAGTACAGATACGCAGTATTTT. Translated, it gives CASSQDLTSGGSTDTQYF.

This clonotype was observed at least ten times. The chain carries TRBV5-6 and TRBJ2-5; 14 nucleotides line up with TRBD2. Unmatched junction bases numbered 3, after V lost 4 bases and J lost 1 base. The germline gives CDR1 SGHDT, CDR2 YYEEEE. This CDR3 is built from 16 residues. In nucleotides, the CDR3 is TGTGCCAGCAGCGTGGGACTAGCGGGAGTCCAAGAGACCCAGTACTTC. Translation: CASSVGLAGVQETQYF.

In this sample, this clonotype turned up many times. This chain connects TRBV4-2 to TRBJ2-3, with D perhaps TRBD2 (5 bases). V was trimmed by 0 bases and J by 0 bases, leaving 7 bases between them. Germline CDR1 LGHNA, CDR2 YNFKEQ. The CDR3 has 15 amino acids. The CDR3 DNA follows: TGTGCCAGCAGCCAAGATCCGGGGAGCACAGATACGCAGTATTTT. Amino acids: CASSQDPGSTDTQYF.

This clonotype was found many times. The V call is TRBV5-1, the J call TRBJ2-7; weak D call: TRBD1 (6 bases). The CDR3 sequence is 14 residues long. Trimming removed 0 bases at V and 5 bases at J, with 12 bases between. Germline values: CDR1 SGHRS, CDR2 YFSETQ. The CDR3 nucleotides read TGCGCCAGCAGCTTGGAGCACAGGGCCAACGAGCAGTACTTC. Its translation is CASSLEHRANEQYF.

The gene calls are TRBV15 and TRBJ1-4; D perhaps matches TRBD1 (5 bases). The CDR3 spans 16 residues. Trimming stripped 7 bases from V and 8 bases from J, with 23 bases between. Germline V gene lookup returns CDR1 LNHNV and CDR2 YYDKDF (reference sequence). The CDR3 loop reads CATTINGAFGAEKLFF. The CDR3 nucleotides are TGTGCCACCACCATAAACGGCGCTTTCGGGGCAGAAAAACTGTTTTTT.

This clonotype has at least ten counts. V usage is TRBV7-6 and J usage is TRBJ2-1; no reliable D call. The CDR3 loop spans 14 amino acids. Germline-derived CDR1 and CDR2 are SGHVS and FNYEAQ. Trimming pared 0 bases from V and 5 bases from J, leaving 8 bases between. CDR3: CASSLASQDNEQFF. The DNA of the CDR3 is TGTGCCAGCAGCTTAGCTTCTCAGGACAATGAGCAGTTCTTC. The variable domain in full, with the rest retrieved from reference TRBV7-6 and TRBJ2-1, is GAGVSQSPRYKVTKRGQDVALRCDPISGHVSLYWYRQALGQGPEFLTYFNYEAQQDKSGLPNDRFSAERPEGSISTLTIQRTEQRDSAMYRCASSLASQDNEQFFGPGTRLTVL.

This clonotype was recorded many times. The chain uses TRBV12-3 or TRBV12-4 and TRBJ2-7, with 9 bases aligning to TRBD1. This CDR3 region has 15 residues. The trim removed 4 bases at V and 1 base at J, leaving 5 bases unmatched. The CDR3 protein is CASSSDRGGSYEQYF. For the CDR3, the DNA is TGTGCCAGCAGTTCGGACAGGGGTGGATCCTACGAGCAGTACTTC.